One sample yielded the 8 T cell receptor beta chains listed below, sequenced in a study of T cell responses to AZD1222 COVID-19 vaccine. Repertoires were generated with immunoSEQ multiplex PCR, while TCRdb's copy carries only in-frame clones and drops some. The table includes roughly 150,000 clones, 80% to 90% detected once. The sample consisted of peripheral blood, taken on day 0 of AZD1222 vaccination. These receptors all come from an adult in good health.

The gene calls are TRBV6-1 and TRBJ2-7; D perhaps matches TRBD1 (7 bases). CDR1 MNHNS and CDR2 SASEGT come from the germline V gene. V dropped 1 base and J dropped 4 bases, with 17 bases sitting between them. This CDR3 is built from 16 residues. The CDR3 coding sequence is TGTGCCAGCAGTGAAGACCTCCAGGGGGGCTTATACGAGCAGTACGTC. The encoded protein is CASSEDLQGGLYEQYV.

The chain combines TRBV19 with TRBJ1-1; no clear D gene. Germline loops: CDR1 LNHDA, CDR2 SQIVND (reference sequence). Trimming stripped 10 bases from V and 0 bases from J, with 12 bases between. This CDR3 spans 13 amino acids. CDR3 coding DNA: TGTGCCACGCAGGATAACATGAACACTGAAGCTTTCTTT. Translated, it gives CATQDNMNTEAFF.

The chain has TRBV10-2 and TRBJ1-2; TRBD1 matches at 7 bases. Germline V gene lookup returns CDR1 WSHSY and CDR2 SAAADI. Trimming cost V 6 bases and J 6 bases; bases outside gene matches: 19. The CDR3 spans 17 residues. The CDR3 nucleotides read TGCGCCAGCAGGACAGGGATGCGTCGGCCGGAGGTGGATGGCTACACCTTC. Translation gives CASRTGMRRPEVDGYTF.

CDR3 sequence reads: CASSSTVISTNEKLFF. DNA of the CDR3: TGCGCCAGCAGCTCTACGGTAATTTCAACTAATGAAAAACTGTTTTTT. The V call is TRBV5-1, the J call TRBJ1-4; D remains ambiguous. The CDR3 runs 16 residues. V was clipped by 3 bases and J by 0 bases, with 12 bases between them. Per the germline V gene, CDR1 is SGHRS and CDR2 is YFSETQ.

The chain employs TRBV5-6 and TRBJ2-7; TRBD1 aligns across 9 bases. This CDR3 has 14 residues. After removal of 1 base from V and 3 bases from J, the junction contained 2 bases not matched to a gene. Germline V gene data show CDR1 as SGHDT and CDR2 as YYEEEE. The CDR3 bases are TGTGCCAGCAGCTTGTTGGGACAGGGCTACGAGCAGTACGTC. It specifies CASSLLGQGYEQYV.

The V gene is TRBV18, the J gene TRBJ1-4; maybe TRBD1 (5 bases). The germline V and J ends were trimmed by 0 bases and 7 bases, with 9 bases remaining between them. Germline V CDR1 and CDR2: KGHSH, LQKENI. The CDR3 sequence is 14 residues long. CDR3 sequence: CASSPPLGGEKLFF. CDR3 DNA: TGTGCCAGCTCACCACCCCTGGGGGGTGAAAAACTGTTTTTT.

CDR3 residues: CASTTNSGNEKLFF. CDR3 sequence (DNA): TGCGCCAGCACTACAAACAGCGGAAATGAAAAACTGTTTTTT. The chain links TRBV4-1 to TRBJ1-4; D gene unclear. The V end was cut by 7 bases, the J end by 5 bases, with 14 bases between. There are 14 residues in the CDR3. The germline V gene encodes CDR1 MGHRA and CDR2 YSYEKL.

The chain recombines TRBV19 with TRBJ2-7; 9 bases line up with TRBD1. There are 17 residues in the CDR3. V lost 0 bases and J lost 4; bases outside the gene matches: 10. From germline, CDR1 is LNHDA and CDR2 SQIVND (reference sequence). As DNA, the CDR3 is TGTGCCAGTAGTATAGACCTCGGGACAGGGCGTTTATACGAGCAGTACTTC. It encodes CASSIDLGTGRLYEQYF.